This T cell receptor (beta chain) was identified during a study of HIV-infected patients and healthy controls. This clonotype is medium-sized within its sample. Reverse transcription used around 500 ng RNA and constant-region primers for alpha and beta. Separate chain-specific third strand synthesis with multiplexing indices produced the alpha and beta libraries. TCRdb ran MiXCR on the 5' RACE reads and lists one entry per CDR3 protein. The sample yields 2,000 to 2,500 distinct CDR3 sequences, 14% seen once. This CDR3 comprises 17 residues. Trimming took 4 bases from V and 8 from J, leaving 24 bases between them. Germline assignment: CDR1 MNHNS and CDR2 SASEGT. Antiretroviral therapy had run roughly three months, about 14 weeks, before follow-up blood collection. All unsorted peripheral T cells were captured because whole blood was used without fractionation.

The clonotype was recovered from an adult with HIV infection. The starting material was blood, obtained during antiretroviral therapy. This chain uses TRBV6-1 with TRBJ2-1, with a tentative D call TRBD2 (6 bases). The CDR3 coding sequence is TGTGCCAGCAGTGCGGATAGCGGAGGGCGGGGAAACTATGAGCAGTTCTTC. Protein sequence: CASSADSGGRGNYEQFF.